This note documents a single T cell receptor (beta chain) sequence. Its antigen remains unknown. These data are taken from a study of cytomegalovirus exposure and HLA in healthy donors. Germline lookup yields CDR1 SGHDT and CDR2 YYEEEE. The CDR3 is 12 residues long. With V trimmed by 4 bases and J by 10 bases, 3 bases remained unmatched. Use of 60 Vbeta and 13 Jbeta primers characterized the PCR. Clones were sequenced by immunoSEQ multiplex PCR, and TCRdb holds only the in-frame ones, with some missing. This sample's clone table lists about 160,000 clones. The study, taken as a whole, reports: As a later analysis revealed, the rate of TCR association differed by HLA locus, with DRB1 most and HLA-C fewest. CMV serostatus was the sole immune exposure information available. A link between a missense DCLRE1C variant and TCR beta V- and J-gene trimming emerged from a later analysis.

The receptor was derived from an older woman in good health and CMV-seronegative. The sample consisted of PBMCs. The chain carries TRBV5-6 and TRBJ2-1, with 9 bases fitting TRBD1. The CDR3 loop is CASSNRGLEQFF. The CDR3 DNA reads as TGTGCCAGCAGCAACAGGGGGCTCGAGCAGTTCTTC.